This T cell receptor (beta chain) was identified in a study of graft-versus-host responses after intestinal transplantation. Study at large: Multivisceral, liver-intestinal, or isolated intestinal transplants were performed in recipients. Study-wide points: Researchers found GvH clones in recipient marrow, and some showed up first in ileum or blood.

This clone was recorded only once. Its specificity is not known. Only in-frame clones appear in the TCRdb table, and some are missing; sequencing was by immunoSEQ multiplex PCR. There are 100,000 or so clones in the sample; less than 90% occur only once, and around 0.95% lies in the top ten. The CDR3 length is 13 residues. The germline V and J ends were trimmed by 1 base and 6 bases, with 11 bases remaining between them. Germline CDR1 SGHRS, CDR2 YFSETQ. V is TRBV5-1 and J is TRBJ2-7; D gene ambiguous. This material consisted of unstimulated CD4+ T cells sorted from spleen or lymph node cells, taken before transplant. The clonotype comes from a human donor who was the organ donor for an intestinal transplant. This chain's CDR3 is CASSLRQGLEQYF. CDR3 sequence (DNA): TGCGCCAGCAGCTTGCGTCAAGGGCTCGAGCAGTACTTC.